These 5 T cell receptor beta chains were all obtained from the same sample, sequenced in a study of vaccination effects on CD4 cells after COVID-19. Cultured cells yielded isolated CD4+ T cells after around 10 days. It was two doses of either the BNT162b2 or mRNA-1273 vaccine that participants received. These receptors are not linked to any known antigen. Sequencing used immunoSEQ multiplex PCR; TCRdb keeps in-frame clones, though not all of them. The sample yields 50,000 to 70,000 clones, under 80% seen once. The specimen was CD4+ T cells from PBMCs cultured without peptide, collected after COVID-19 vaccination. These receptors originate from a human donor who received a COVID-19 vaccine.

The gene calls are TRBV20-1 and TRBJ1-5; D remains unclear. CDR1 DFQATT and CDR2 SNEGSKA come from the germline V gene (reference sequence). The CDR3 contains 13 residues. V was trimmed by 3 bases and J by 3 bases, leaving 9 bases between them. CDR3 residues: CSASGQTNQPQHF. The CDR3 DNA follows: TGCAGTGCTAGTGGGCAGACCAATCAGCCCCAGCATTTT.

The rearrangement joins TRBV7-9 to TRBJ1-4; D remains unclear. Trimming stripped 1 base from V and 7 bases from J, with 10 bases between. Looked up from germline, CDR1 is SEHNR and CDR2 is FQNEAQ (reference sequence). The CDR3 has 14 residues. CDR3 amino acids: CASSLGVRSEKLFF. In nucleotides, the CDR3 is TGTGCCAGCAGCTTAGGGGTTAGGTCTGAAAAACTGTTTTTT.

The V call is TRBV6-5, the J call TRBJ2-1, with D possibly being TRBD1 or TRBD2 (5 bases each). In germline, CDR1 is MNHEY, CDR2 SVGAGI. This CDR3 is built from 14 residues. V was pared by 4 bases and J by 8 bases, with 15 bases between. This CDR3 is CASSSLSTGHEQFF. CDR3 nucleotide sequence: TGTGCCAGCAGTTCCTTATCGACGGGGCATGAGCAGTTCTTC.

The CDR3 protein is CASSVAPDFLSRYTF. The CDR3 nucleotides read TGTGCCAGCAGCGTAGCTCCGGACTTTCTATCTCGCTACACCTTC. V usage is TRBV9 and J usage is TRBJ1-2; D is undetermined. This CDR3 is 15 amino acids long. Germline CDR1 is SGDLS and CDR2 is YYNGEE. Trimming removed 0 bases at V and 9 bases at J, with 18 bases between.

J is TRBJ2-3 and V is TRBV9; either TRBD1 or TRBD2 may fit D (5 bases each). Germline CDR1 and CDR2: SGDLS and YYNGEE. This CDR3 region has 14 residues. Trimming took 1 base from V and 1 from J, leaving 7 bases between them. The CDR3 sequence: CASSVQGGTDTQYF. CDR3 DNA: TGTGCCAGCAGCGTACAGGGAGGCACAGATACGCAGTATTTT.